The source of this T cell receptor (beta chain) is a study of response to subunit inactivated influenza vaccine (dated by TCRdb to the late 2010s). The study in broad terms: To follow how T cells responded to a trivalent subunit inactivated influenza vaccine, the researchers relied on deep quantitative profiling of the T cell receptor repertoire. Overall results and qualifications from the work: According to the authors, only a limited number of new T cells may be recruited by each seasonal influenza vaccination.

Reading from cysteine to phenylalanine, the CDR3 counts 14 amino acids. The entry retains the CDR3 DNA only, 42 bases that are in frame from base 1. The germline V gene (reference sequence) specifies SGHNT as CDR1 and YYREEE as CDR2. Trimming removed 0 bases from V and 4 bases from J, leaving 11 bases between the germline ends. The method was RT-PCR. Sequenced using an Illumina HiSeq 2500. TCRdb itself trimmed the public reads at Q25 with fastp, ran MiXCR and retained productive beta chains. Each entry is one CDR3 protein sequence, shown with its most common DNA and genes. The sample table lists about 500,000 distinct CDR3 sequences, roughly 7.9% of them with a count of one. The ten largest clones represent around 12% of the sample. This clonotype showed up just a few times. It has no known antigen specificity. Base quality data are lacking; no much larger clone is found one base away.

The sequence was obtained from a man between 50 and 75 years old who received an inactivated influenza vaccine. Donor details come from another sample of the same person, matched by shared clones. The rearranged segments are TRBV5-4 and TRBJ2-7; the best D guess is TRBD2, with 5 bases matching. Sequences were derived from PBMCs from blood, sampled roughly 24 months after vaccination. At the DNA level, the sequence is TGTGCCAGCAGCTTGGCAATTGGGGAGTACGAGCAGTACTTC. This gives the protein CASSLAIGEYEQYF.